One and the same sample provided the 2 T cell receptor beta chains below, sequenced in a study of T cell responses to AZD1222 COVID-19 vaccine. Only in-frame clones appear in the TCRdb table, and some are missing; sequencing was by immunoSEQ multiplex PCR. There are some 150,000 clones in the sample; around nine tenths occur only once, and roughly 1.5% lies in the top ten. The sample was peripheral blood, taken 28 days after the second AZD1222 dose. The receptors were sampled from an adult who received the AZD1222 COVID-19 vaccine.

The rearrangement joins TRBV19 to TRBJ1-1; TRBD1 matches 7 bases. CDR3 length: 13 amino acids. The ends lost 11 bases at V and 2 bases at J; junction bases unmatched: 8. CDR1 and CDR2 from the germline V gene are LNHDA and SQIVND (reference sequence). Here the CDR3 reads CAASWTGNTEAFF. The CDR3, as DNA: TGTGCCGCCTCGTGGACAGGTAACACTGAAGCTTTCTTT. Using reference TRBV19 and TRBJ1-1 for the parts outside the CDR3, the full variable domain is DGGITQSPKYLFRKEGQNVTLSCEQNLNHDAMYWYRQDPGQGLRLIYYSQIVNDFQKGDIAEGYSVSREKKESFPLTVTSAQKNPTAFYLCAASWTGNTEAFFGQGTRLTVV.

The CDR3: CASSEPGTGMGTEAFF. Written as DNA, the CDR3 is TGTGCCAGCAGTGAACCCGGGACAGGGATGGGCACTGAAGCTTTCTTT. The chain couples TRBV6-1 to TRBJ1-1, with 9 bases fitting TRBD1. Germline CDR1 is MNHNS and CDR2 is SASEGT. The CDR3 spans 16 residues. Losses at the gene ends were 2 bases for V and 4 bases for J; bases not matched to a gene: 8.